This T cell receptor (beta chain) stems from a study of cytomegalovirus exposure and HLA in healthy donors. The CDR3 spans 16 residues. V was shortened by 5 bases and J by 1 base, with 17 bases between the two germline ends. Germline-derived CDR1 and CDR2 are SGHNT and YYREEE (reference sequence). General study points: According to a later analysis, most TCR beta chains associated with CMV appeared HLA-restricted. Later analysis identified a missense DCLRE1C variant that was linked to TCR beta V- and J-gene trimming. Common viral pathogens seemed, in a later analysis, to connect with several of the most significant clusters. Accurate HLA-A and HLA-B prediction from TCR beta sequences was reported for most subjects.

PCR involved 60 Vbeta and 13 Jbeta primers. Profiling relied on immunoSEQ multiplex PCR, and the TCRdb table lists in-frame clones only, not all of them. The data hold about 160,000 clones, with 70% to 90% observed a single time. On this clone itself: Antigen specificity is unknown.

The sample consisted of PBMCs. The rearrangement uses TRBV5-4 and TRBJ2-3; weak D call: TRBD1 (6 bases). The clonotype comes from a woman aged 25 to 45 in good health and CMV-seropositive. The DNA for the CDR3 is TGTGCCAGCAGTACGTGGGCAGGGGAAGGCACAGATACGCAGTATTTT. Translated: CASSTWAGEGTDTQYF.